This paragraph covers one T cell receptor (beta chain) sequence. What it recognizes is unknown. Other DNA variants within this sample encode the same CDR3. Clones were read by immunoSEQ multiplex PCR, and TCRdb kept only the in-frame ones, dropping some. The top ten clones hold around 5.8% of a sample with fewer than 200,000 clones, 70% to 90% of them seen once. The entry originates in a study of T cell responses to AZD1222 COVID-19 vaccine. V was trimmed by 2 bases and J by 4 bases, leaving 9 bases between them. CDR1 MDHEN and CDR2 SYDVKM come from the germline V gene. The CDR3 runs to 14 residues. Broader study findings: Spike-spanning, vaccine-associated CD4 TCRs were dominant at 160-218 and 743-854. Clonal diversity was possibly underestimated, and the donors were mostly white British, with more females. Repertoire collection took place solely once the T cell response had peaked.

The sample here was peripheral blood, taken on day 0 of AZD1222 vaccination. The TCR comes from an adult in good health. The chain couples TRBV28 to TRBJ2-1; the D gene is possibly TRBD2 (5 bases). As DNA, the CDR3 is TGTGCCAGCAGTTTAGGGCTAGCATACAATGAGCAGTTCTTC. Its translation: CASSLGLAYNEQFF.